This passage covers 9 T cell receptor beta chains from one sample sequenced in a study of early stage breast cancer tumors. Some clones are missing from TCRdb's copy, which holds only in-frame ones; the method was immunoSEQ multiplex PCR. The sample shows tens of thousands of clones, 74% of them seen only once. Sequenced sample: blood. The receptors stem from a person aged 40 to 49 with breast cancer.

This chain's CDR3 is CASSLEAGAPAFF. The CDR3 DNA reads TGTGCCAGCAGCTTAGAGGCGGGAGCCCCTGCGTTCTTC. J is TRBJ2-1 and V is TRBV11-2, with TRBD2 matching over 7 bases. In germline, CDR1 is SGHAT, CDR2 FQNNGV. The CDR3 has 13 residues. V was clipped by 0 bases and J by 15 bases; unmatched bases: 8.

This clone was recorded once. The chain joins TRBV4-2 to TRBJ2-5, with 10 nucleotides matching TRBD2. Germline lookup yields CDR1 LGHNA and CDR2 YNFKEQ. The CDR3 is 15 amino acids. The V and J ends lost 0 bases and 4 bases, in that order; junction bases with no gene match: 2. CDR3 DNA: TGTGCCAGCAGCCAAGATGAGCGGGGGGGAGAGACCCAGTACTTC. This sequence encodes CASSQDERGGETQYF.

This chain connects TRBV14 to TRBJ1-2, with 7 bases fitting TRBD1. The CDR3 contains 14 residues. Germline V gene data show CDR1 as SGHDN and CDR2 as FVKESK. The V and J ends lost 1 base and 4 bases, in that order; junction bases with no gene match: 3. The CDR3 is CASSQADRAYGYTF. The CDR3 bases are TGTGCCAGCAGCCAAGCCGACAGGGCCTATGGCTACACCTTC.

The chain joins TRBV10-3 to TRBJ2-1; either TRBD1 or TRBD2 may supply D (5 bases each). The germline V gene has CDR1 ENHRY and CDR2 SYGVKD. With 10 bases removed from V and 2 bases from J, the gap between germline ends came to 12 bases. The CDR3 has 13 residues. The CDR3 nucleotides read TGTGCCACCACACGGGGCGCCTACAATGAGCAGTTCTTC. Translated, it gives CATTRGAYNEQFF.

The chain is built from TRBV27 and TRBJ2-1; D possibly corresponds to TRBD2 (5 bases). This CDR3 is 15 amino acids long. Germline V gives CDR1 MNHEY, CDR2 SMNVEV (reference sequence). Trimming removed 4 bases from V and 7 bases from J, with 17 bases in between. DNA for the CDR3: TGTGCCAGCAGTTCTAACCGGGGTAAGGGAAATGAGCAGTTCTTC. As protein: CASSSNRGKGNEQFF.

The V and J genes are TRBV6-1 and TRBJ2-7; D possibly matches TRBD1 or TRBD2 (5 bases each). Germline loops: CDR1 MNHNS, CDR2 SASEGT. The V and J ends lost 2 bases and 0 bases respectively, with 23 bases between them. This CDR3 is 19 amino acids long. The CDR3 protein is CASSERIPRGAASSYEQYF. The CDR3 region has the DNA TGTGCCAGCAGTGAACGGATTCCACGAGGGGCGGCCAGCTCCTACGAGCAGTACTTC.

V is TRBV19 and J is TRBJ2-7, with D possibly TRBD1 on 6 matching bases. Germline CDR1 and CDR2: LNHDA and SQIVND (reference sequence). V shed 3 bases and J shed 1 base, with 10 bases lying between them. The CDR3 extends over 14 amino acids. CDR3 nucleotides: TGTGCCAGTAGTATCGGTGGACAGTCCTACGAGCAGTACTTC. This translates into CASSIGGQSYEQYF.

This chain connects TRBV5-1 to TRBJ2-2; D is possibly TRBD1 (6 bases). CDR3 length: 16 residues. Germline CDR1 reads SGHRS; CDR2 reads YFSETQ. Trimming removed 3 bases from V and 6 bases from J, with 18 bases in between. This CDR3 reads CASSWAGDISAGELFF. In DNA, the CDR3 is TGCGCCAGCAGCTGGGCAGGGGATATCAGCGCCGGGGAGCTGTTTTTT. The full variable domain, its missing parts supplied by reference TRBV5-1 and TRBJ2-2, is KAGVTQTPRYLIKTRGQQVTLSCSPISGHRSVSWYQQTPGQGLQFLFEYFSETQRNKGNFPGRFSGRQFSNSRSEMNVSTLELGDSALYLCASSWAGDISAGELFFGEGSRLTVL.

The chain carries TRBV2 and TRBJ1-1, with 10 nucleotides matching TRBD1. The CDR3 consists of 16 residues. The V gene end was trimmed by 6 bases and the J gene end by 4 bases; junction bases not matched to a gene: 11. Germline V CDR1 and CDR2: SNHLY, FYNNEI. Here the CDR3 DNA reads TGTGCCAGCAGGGGGGACAGGGGAGGGGGAGGCACTGAAGCTTTCTTT. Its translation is CASRGDRGGGGTEAFF.